This T cell receptor (beta chain) stems from a study of blood T cell repertoires in COVID-19. V lost 6 bases, J lost 6 bases, and 13 bases stayed unmatched. Germline-derived CDR1 and CDR2 are MDHEN and SYDVKM. The CDR3 has 17 residues. The repertoire was sequenced with immunoSEQ multiplex PCR; TCRdb's copy has only in-frame clones and lacks some. The repertoire includes 300,000 to 400,000 clones, approximately 83% of them detected once, and around 4.4% sits in the top ten. The sample consisted of PBMCs or T cells enriched from blood (not recorded which). This sequence joins TRBV28 and TRBJ1-6, with TRBD1 matching 8 bases. The clonotype was recovered from a woman in her 40s with acute COVID-19. This CDR3 reads CASRPLTGVSFNSPLHF. The CDR3 DNA reads TGTGCCAGCAGGCCTCTGACAGGGGTTTCTTTTAATTCACCCCTCCACTTT.